The clone carrying this TCR beta chain has ten or more counts. Its target is not known. The data belong to a study of Graves' ophthalmopathy and Graves' hyperthyroidism. Study results and caveats: Ophthalmopathy progression cases were predicted by the model with approximately 70% sensitivity and almost 75% specificity.

Presentation of ophthalmopathy in the donors involved moderate-to-severe activity, CAS ≥3, NOSPECS ≥4 and a duration under 3 months. Beta-chain TCR CDR3 regions were amplified from RNA transcripts. An opening RT-PCR round employed HTBI primers and preceded a second-round multiplex PCR. One entry per CDR3 protein, called by TCRdb with MiXCR from the multiplex PCR reads. In the table there are 740,000 or so distinct CDR3 sequences, 35% to 50% of which are singletons. Trimming removed 5 bases at V and 6 bases at J, with 14 bases between. Germline lookup yields CDR1 SEHNR and CDR2 FQNEAQ (reference sequence). The CDR3 extends over 13 amino acids.

The sequence was obtained from an adult man with Graves' ophthalmopathy. Material for sequencing was peripheral blood. V gene TRBV7-9 combines with J gene TRBJ2-7; a weak D match, TRBD2 (5 bases). In DNA, the CDR3 is TGTGCCAGCAGCACCCCCAACGAGGGCGAGCAGTACTTC. Protein: CASSTPNEGEQYF. Full variable domain (remainder filled in from reference TRBV7-9 and TRBJ2-7): DTGVSQNPRHKITKRGQNVTFRCDPISEHNRLYWYRQTLGQGPEFLTYFQNEAQLEKSRLLSDRFSAERPKGSFSTLEIQRTEQGDSAMYLCASSTPNEGEQYFGPGTRLTVT.